The sequence of this T cell receptor beta chain was determined in a study of breast tumors, draining lymph nodes, adjacent tissues. Breast cancer patients provided tissue from their axillary draining lymph nodes. Points from the study as a whole: That most tumor T cells come from lymph nodes remained unproven. The data were judged consistent with most tumor T cells coming from lymph node and expanding in tumor. Tumor TCR diversity was below lymph nodes but above nontumor tissue.

TCRdb used MiXCR to reprocess the multiplex PCR reads, holding one entry per CDR3 protein. The sample lists about 140,000 distinct CDR3 sequences; approximately 32% were seen once. The CDR3 extends over 14 residues, inclusive of both ends. This clonotype was seen many times. The antigen remains unidentified. The limits of the CDR3 on the DNA are not certain, so only TCRdb's listed CDR3 is given. This TCR was recovered from a female donor with breast cancer. Some clones in this sample may be carry-over from other donors' samples. The sample consisted of axillary lymph node tissue. The chain joins TRBV12-3 or TRBV12-4 to TRBJ2-1. The CDR3 reads CASSFLADYNEQFF.